The present entry profiles one TCR beta chain with its context. Its antigen remains unknown. For sorted CD8+ subsets, all extracted DNA was loaded. The method was immunoSEQ multiplex PCR; TCRdb's version includes in-frame clones alone and lacks a portion of them. In the table there are 15,000 to 20,000 clones, approximately 94% of which are singletons. The time point here: week 3, after first cycle of checkpoint inhibitor. Trimming removed 10 bases at V and 8 bases at J, with 20 bases between. The CDR3 has 14 residues. In germline, CDR1 is LNHDA, CDR2 SQIVND (reference sequence). The sample originates from a study of blood T cell dynamics during melanoma immunotherapy. Turning to the study itself: Patients with metastatic melanoma got pembrolizumab or nivolumab-ipilimumab as first-line care.

Findings and limits, study-wide: The most clonal sorted CD8+ subset, immune-effector cells, was closest to cell-free DNA CDR3 sequences.

The source material was effector memory CD8+ T cells from blood, sampled from a patient treated with checkpoint blockade. This clonotype originated in a human donor with melanoma. The J gene is TRBJ2-2, the V gene TRBV19, with TRBD2 as a possible D gene (5 bases). The CDR3 nucleotides read TGTGCCACCATCCATACTAGTACTTCAGGGGAGCTGTTTTTT. Its translation is CATIHTSTSGELFF.